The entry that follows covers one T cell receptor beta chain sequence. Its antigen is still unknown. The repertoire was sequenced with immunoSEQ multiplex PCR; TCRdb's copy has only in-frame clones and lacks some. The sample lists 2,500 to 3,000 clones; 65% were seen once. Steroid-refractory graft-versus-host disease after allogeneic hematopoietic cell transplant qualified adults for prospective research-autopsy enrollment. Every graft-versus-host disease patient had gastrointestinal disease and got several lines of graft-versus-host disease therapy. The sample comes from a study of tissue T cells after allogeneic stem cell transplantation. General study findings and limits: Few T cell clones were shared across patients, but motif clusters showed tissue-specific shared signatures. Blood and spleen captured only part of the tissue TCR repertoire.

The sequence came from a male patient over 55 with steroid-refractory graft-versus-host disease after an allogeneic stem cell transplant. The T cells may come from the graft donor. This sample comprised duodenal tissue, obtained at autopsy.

The CDR3 DNA follows: TGCGCCAGCAGCCAGACCGGGACAGGACAAAGGAACACTGAAGCTTTCTTT. Translated: CASSQTGTGQRNTEAFF. This sequence joins TRBV4-1 and TRBJ1-1; 8 bases map to TRBD1. The CDR3 has 17 residues. The V segment lost 3 bases and the J segment 1 base; nucleotides outside the gene matches: 10. Germline V CDR1 and CDR2: MGHRA, YSYEKL.